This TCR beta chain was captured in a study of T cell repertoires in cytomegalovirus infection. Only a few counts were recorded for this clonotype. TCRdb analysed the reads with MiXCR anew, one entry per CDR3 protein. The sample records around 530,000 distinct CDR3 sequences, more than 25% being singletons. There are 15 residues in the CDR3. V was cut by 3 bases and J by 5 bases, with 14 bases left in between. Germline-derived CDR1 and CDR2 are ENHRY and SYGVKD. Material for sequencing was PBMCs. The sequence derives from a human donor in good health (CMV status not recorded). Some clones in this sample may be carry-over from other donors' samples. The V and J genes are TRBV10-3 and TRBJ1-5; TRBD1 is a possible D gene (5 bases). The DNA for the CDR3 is TGTGCCATCAGTGACCCCAGGTTGGGGGATCAGCCCCAGCATTTT. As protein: CAISDPRLGDQPQHF.